Ten or more counts support the clone carrying this T cell receptor beta chain. The antigen is undetermined. This specimen comes from a study of T cell repertoires in cytomegalovirus infection. Study summary: The public TCR beta signatures pointed to both CMV infection and matching HLA type.

V lost 9 bases and J 0 bases, leaving 8 bases between the germline ends. The CDR3 is made up of 12 amino acids. TCRdb recomputed calls from the reads with MiXCR, one row per CDR3 protein. This table has over 120,000 distinct CDR3 sequences, around 30% appearing once. The source was CD8+ T cells from cultured PBMCs, collected from culture after CMV antigen stimulation. This chain joins TRBV12-3 or TRBV12-4 and TRBJ1-1; unclear D gene. This TCR came from a human donor in good health (CMV status not recorded). Some clones in this sample may be carry-over from other donors' samples. This chain's CDR3 is CASSLMNTEAFF. The CDR3 DNA reads as TGTGCCAGTAGCCTTATGAACACTGAAGCTTTCTTT.